These 13 T cell receptor beta chains were all obtained from the same sample, sequenced in a study of blood T cell repertoires in COVID-19. The table came from immunoSEQ multiplex PCR; TCRdb's copy has only in-frame clones and leaves some out. The table lists roughly 100,000 clones, about 90% of them singletons. Input material: peripheral blood. All receptors derive from a man younger than 35 with COVID-19, enrolled during active disease.

The chain combines TRBV6-5 with TRBJ1-1; tentative D call: TRBD1 (5 bases). V lost 5 bases and J 7 bases, leaving 5 bases between the germline ends. The germline gives CDR1 MNHEY, CDR2 SVGAGI. CDR3 size: 10 residues. The CDR3 DNA reads TGTGCCAGCAGTCAGGGTGAAGCTTTCTTT. Translation gives CASSQGEAFF.

The gene calls are TRBV29-1 and TRBJ2-1; 11 bases are shared with TRBD2. The trim removed 4 bases at V and 6 bases at J, leaving 8 bases unmatched. CDR3 size: 15 residues. Germline CDR1 and CDR2: SQVTM and ANQGSEA. CDR3 sequence reads: CSVAHRLAGGNEQFF. The CDR3 DNA reads as TGCAGCGTTGCTCATCGGCTAGCGGGAGGCAATGAGCAGTTCTTC.

The genes are TRBV28 and TRBJ2-7; maybe TRBD1 (5 bases). The V end lost 3 bases, the J end lost 7 bases, and 10 bases lay between the germline ends. CDR1 MDHEN and CDR2 SYDVKM come from the germline V gene. This CDR3 spans 12 amino acids. CDR3 amino acids: CASSLGAGEQYF. In DNA form, the CDR3 reads TGTGCCAGCAGTTTGGGCGCAGGGGAGCAGTACTTC.

The chain combines TRBV28 with TRBJ1-6, with a weak D call TRBD1 (6 bases). The ends were cut back, 5 bases at V and 10 bases at J, with 12 bases in the middle. The CDR3 extends over 13 amino acids. From germline, CDR1 is MDHEN and CDR2 SYDVKM. CDR3 residues: CASSTYRESPLHF. The CDR3 bases are TGTGCCAGCAGTACTTACAGGGAATCACCCCTCCACTTT.

The gene calls are TRBV28 and TRBJ1-6; D gene unclear. Germline V gene sequence: CDR1 MDHEN, CDR2 SYDVKM. The CDR3 covers 17 residues. Deletions cut 5 bases from V and 0 bases from J, with 14 bases between. The CDR3 DNA follows: TGTGCCAGCAGTAGCGTTAACCCAAGCTCCTATAATTCACCCCTCCACTTT. Residues: CASSSVNPSSYNSPLHF.

The chain combines TRBV4-1 with TRBJ2-1; the D gene is possibly TRBD2 (6 bases). The germline gives CDR1 MGHRA, CDR2 YSYEKL. Trimming cost V 5 bases and J 8 bases, with 28 bases left between them. The CDR3 has 18 amino acids. The DNA of the CDR3 is TGCGCCAGCAGCACTCCTCGAGCCCCGGGGCGGGGAAGCGATGAGCAGTTCTTC. As protein: CASSTPRAPGRGSDEQFF.

The V gene is TRBV9, the J gene TRBJ2-1, with D uncertain. Germline V gene data show CDR1 as SGDLS and CDR2 as YYNGEE. V was pared by 3 bases and J by 5 bases, with 6 bases between. There are 12 residues in the CDR3. In DNA, the CDR3 is TGTGCCAGCAGCGCTGTTAACAATGAGCAGTTCTTC. Translating gives CASSAVNNEQFF. Drawing the rest from reference TRBV9 and TRBJ2-1, the complete variable domain is DSGVTQTPKHLITATGQRVTLRCSPRSGDLSVYWYQQSLDQGLQFLIQYYNGEERAKGNILERFSAQQFPDLHSELNLSSLELGDSALYFCASSAVNNEQFFGPGTRLTVL.

This sequence joins TRBV6-2 or TRBV6-3 and TRBJ2-7; possible D gene TRBD2, 6 bases. The CDR3 is 11 amino acids. V gave up 6 bases and J gave up 12 bases, with 15 bases separating them. CDR1 is MNHEY, CDR2 SVGEGT, per germline. The CDR3, as DNA: TGTGCCAGCAGCGGGACTGCTCATCGGTACTTC. It encodes CASSGTAHRYF.

The chain recombines TRBV28 with TRBJ2-5; 9 bases fit TRBD2. The V segment lost 2 bases and the J segment 5 bases; nucleotides outside the gene matches: 18. This CDR3 contains 19 residues. Germline lookup yields CDR1 MDHEN and CDR2 SYDVKM. CDR3 in DNA: TGTGCCAGCAGTTTAGGTTCGCGGGGGGGAGGAATCTTCCGGGAGACCCAGTACTTC. Its translation: CASSLGSRGGGIFRETQYF. The entire variable domain, with the rest obtained from reference TRBV28 and TRBJ2-5, is as follows: DVKVTQSSRYLVKRTGEKVFLECVQDMDHENMFWYRQDPGLGLRLIYFSYDVKMKEKGDIPEGYSVSREKKERFSLILESASTNQTSMYLCASSLGSRGGGIFRETQYFGPGTRLLVL.

The J gene is TRBJ2-7, the V gene TRBV7-8; TRBD1 might be the D (6 bases). This CDR3 has 13 residues. Germline loops: CDR1 SGHVS, CDR2 FQNEAQ. V shed 5 bases and J shed 4 bases, with 12 bases lying between them. DNA for the CDR3: TGTGCCAGCAGCCCCGGGACACGTTACGAGCAGTACTTC. Translation gives CASSPGTRYEQYF.

This sequence joins TRBV19 and TRBJ2-1, with TRBD2 as a possible D gene (5 bases). This CDR3 region has 13 residues. Trimming shortened V by 4 bases and J by 1 base, and 5 bases separated the two germline ends. Germline V lookup: CDR1 LNHDA, CDR2 SQIVND (reference sequence). CDR3 in amino acids: CASSSGSYNEQFF. The CDR3 DNA reads TGTGCCAGTAGTAGCGGGTCCTACAATGAGCAGTTCTTC.

The chain recombines TRBV5-1 with TRBJ2-2, with 8 bases identical to TRBD1. V trimming: 4 bases; J trimming: 3 bases; junction bases outside the gene matches: 2. This CDR3 comprises 14 residues. Germline CDR1 SGHRS, CDR2 YFSETQ. The CDR3 spells CASSPGQDTGELFF. The CDR3, as DNA: TGCGCCAGCAGCCCGGGACAGGACACCGGGGAGCTGTTTTTT.

This chain connects TRBV7-2 to TRBJ1-4; D is ambiguous. Between the trimmed V and J ends, which lost 2 bases and 2 bases, there was a span of 6 bases. Germline assignment: CDR1 SGHTA and CDR2 FQGNSA. The CDR3 length is 14 residues. This chain's CDR3 is CASSLTGTNEKLFF. The CDR3 DNA is TGTGCCAGCAGCTTAACCGGGACTAATGAAAAACTGTTTTTT.